This T cell receptor (beta chain) stems from a study of blood T cells in healthy people across ages. Regarding the study as a whole: When one million T cells were used, diversity estimates were thought to be underestimates.

The germline V gene encodes CDR1 SGHAT and CDR2 FQNNGV. This CDR3 comprises 14 residues. The individuals who served as donors were healthy Caucasians living in Russia, aged roughly 6 to 90. Through a sample-barcoded 5' primer and a J-beta primer mix, a second PCR was run for roughly 6 to 11 cycles. TCRdb itself ran the 5' RACE reads through MiXCR, one entry per CDR3 protein. The sample records some 710,000 distinct CDR3 sequences, around a fifth being singletons. In regard to this clonotype: Antigen unknown. The junction does not match germline at one end; this may be a read error.

This clonotype was sampled from a man in his 70s in good health. This chain uses TRBV11-2 with TRBJ2-5; TRBD1 might be the D (6 bases). The material sequenced was blood. The CDR3 is CASSPNRVQGTQYF. CDR3 coding DNA: TGTGCCAGCAGCCCAAACAGGGTCCAAGGGACCCAGTACTTC.